The 2 T cell receptor beta chains below come from one sample, sequenced in a study of blood T cell repertoires in COVID-19. Libraries were prepared by immunoSEQ multiplex PCR; TCRdb keeps only in-frame clonotypes and omits some of them. In the table there are approximately 200,000 clones, 84% of which are singletons. Sequencing was done on a sample of peripheral blood. These receptors were collected from an elderly woman with COVID-19, enrolled during active disease.

The rearrangement uses TRBV20-1 and TRBJ1-6; tentative D call: TRBD1 (6 bases). V gave up 3 bases and J gave up 8 bases, with 14 bases separating them. Per germline, CDR1 DFQATT and CDR2 SNEGSKA (reference sequence). The CDR3 contains 14 residues. In DNA form, the CDR3 reads TGCAGTGCTAGTACCCATAAGGGGGATTCACCCCTCCACTTT. The encoded protein is CSASTHKGDSPLHF.

This chain connects TRBV19 to TRBJ1-5; TRBD1 matches 7 bases. Germline CDR1 reads LNHDA; CDR2 reads SQIVND (reference sequence). The J segment lost 12 bases and the V segment lost 7 bases, leaving 12 bases of the junction unmatched. The CDR3 runs 13 residues. CDR3 amino acids: CASTRDSLEVQHF. The CDR3 DNA sequence: TGTGCCAGTACCCGGGACAGCCTAGAAGTCCAGCATTTT.